This T cell receptor (beta chain) emerged from a study of blood T cell repertoires in COVID-19. The wider study: Researchers got acute and convalescent COVID-19 samples from the United States, Italy and Spain. Sources were T cells, B-cell-depleted T cells, or PBMCs; the material itself was cDNA or gDNA.

The CDR3 runs to 15 residues. Per the germline V gene, CDR1 is MNHEY and CDR2 is SVGEGT. Between the trimmed V and J ends, which lost 8 bases and 5 bases, there was a span of 21 bases. Source study methods: Quantification of nucleated cells was approximated via reference gene primer amplification. Using immunoSEQ multiplex PCR, the repertoire was profiled, and TCRdb retains in-frame clones only, with some absent. V, J and clone size are those of that table, while D and trimming were read from the DNA. In the table there are 170,000 or so clones, approximately 80% of which are singletons. The sample taken for sequencing was peripheral blood. This TCR was sampled from a human donor in a cohort sampled during active COVID-19. The rearrangement uses TRBV6-2 or TRBV6-3 and TRBJ1-1, with D maybe TRBD1 (5 bases). Here the CDR3 DNA reads TGTGCCAGCGGTTCTTTCTGGAGGGGAAGGACTGAAGCTTTCTTT. Translation: CASGSFWRGRTEAFF.